This T cell receptor (beta chain) is drawn from a study of cytomegalovirus exposure and HLA in healthy donors. Overall study context: Genetic ancestry analysis placed 75% to 85% of the 350 to 500 donors that were genotyped in the Caucasian-associated cluster. Study observations and caveats: Cytomegalovirus-associated status was assigned to roughly 160 TCR beta chains.

Healthy bone marrow donors made up the cohort. With 60 Vbeta and 13 Jbeta primers, the PCR was carried out. Here immunoSEQ multiplex PCR was the method, and the copy in TCRdb shows in-frame clones only, minus some. The table lists about 130,000 clones, about 70% of them singletons, with roughly 7.2% in the top ten. Only a few counts were recorded for this clone. What it binds is not known. At one of its ends the junction is not consistent with the germline gene, which may arise from a read error. The CDR3 consists of 13 residues. Per the germline V gene, CDR1 is SGHAT and CDR2 is FQNNGV. The V gene is TRBV11-2, the J gene TRBJ1-4, with 7 bases lining up with TRBD1. The TCR was taken from a male donor in good health and CMV-seronegative. The source material was PBMCs. The CDR3 here is CASSVETGLKLFF. The CDR3 nucleotides read TGTGCCAGCAGCGTAGAGACAGGGTTGAAACTGTTTTTT.